These 6 T cell receptor beta chains were sequenced from one sample in a study of blood T cell repertoires in COVID-19. Repertoires were generated with immunoSEQ multiplex PCR, while TCRdb's copy carries only in-frame clones and drops some. The repertoire consists of 100,000 to 150,000 clones, with approximately 81% occurring once and the leading ten covering around 5.9%. What was sequenced was peripheral blood. The receptors stem from a man between 60 and 75 years old with acute or convalescent COVID-19.

This clone was observed a few times. The gene calls are TRBV11-3 and TRBJ1-1; 7 bases fit TRBD1. Germline assignment: CDR1 SGHNT and CDR2 YENEEA. V lost 7 bases, J lost 7 bases, and 12 bases stayed unmatched. The CDR3 is 14 amino acids. For the CDR3, the DNA is TGTGCCAGCAACCCGACAGGGAAGGCAGGTGAAGCTTTCTTT. Translated: CASNPTGKAGEAFF.

This clone was seen more than once but under ten times. The chain carries TRBV27 and TRBJ2-7; 9 bases fit TRBD1. This CDR3 region has 14 residues. Trimming removed 6 bases from V and 0 bases from J; junction bases left unmatched: 3. Germline V gives CDR1 MNHEY, CDR2 SMNVEV (reference sequence). CDR3 loop: CASRDRGISYEQYF. The DNA of the CDR3 is TGTGCCAGCAGAGACAGGGGGATCTCCTACGAGCAGTACTTC.

The V and J genes are TRBV6-1 and TRBJ1-6; possibly TRBD1 for D (5 bases). Germline V gene sequence: CDR1 MNHNS, CDR2 SASEGT. With 2 bases removed from V and 7 bases from J, the gap between germline ends came to 21 bases. This CDR3 has 18 amino acids. In DNA, the CDR3 is TGTGCCAGCAGTGAAAACAGGAAGTTTGGGGGACTCAATTCACCCCTCCACTTT. Protein product: CASSENRKFGGLNSPLHF.

The V and J genes are TRBV10-3 and TRBJ1-2; 11 nucleotides match TRBD1. Germline V CDR1 and CDR2: ENHRY, SYGVKD. The CDR3 consists of 17 residues. V shed 4 bases, J shed 2 bases, and the junction held 9 bases outside the gene matches. CDR3 DNA: TGTGCCATCAGTGCCGACCTCGGACAGGGGGCAAACTATGGCTACACCTTC. Its translation: CAISADLGQGANYGYTF.

This clone was seen more than once but under ten times. V is TRBV9 and J is TRBJ2-3; D may be TRBD1 (6 bases). The V end lost 3 bases, the J end lost 2 bases, and 10 bases lay between the germline ends. Germline assignment: CDR1 SGDLS and CDR2 YYNGEE. CDR3 length: 14 residues. The CDR3 is CASSGGGSTDTQYF. The CDR3 DNA sequence: TGTGCCAGCAGCGGAGGGGGTTCCACAGATACGCAGTATTTT.

The gene calls are TRBV18 and TRBJ1-5, with 9 positions matching TRBD1. The junction had 10 bases not matched to a gene; V was cut back by 3 bases and J by 7 bases. This CDR3 has 16 residues. The V gene's germline CDR1 is KGHSH and CDR2 LQKENI. CDR3 DNA sequence: TGTGCCAGCTCACCTACAGGGGGCCGGTCGGTCCAGCCCCAGCATTTT. Its protein is CASSPTGGRSVQPQHF.